The entry that follows covers one TCR beta chain sequence. What it recognizes is unknown. CDR3 size: 13 residues. V shed 8 bases, J shed 6 bases, and the junction held 9 bases outside the gene matches. This sample is part of a study of identical twins. Notes on the study in general: Within monozygotic twins, out-of-frame TCR alpha sharing was underestimated by the models. Diverse VJ usage suggested most zero-insertion clonotypes were not invariant T cells.

TCRdb reprocessed the 5' RACE reads via MiXCR and lists one record per CDR3 protein. Seen here are around 690,000 distinct CDR3 sequences, 21% observed once, and the top ten hold 4% to 5.5%. Another study also made use of these data, one on T cells expressing NK-cell markers. That work contributes: Sorted CD3+CD56+NKG2C+, CD3+CD56+NKG2C- and CD3+CD56-NKG2C+ T cells provided the TCR beta repertoires. Roughly 6 of the donors carried dominant NKG2C+ clonotypes that took up about 1.0-7.0% of their CD8+ T cells.

This TCR came from a woman aged 18-35 years in good health. Source material: PBMCs. The chain couples TRBV12-3 or TRBV12-4 to TRBJ1-1; 7 bases are a match to TRBD1. CDR3 coding DNA: TGTGCCAGCCGGCGACAGGGTGGCGCTGAAGCTTTCTTT. The encoded protein is CASRRQGGAEAFF.